The 5 T cell receptor beta chains presented below share a single source sample, sequenced in a study of T cell responses to AZD1222 COVID-19 vaccine. Only in-frame clones appear in the TCRdb table, and some are missing; sequencing was by immunoSEQ multiplex PCR. The sample includes over 100,000 clones, approximately 83% seen only once; the top ten take 9.4%. The material sequenced was peripheral blood, taken on day 0 of AZD1222 vaccination. These receptors originate from an adult in good health.

The chain uses TRBV19 and TRBJ2-1; no definite D call. This CDR3 has 8 amino acids. V shed 10 bases and J shed 16 bases, with 11 bases lying between them. Per germline, CDR1 LNHDA and CDR2 SQIVND (reference sequence). In DNA form, the CDR3 reads TGTGCCACTTGGGCTTCTTTCTTC. Protein: CATWASFF.

The rearrangement uses TRBV19 and TRBJ1-5; 9 bases are a match to TRBD1. This CDR3 contains 17 residues. Looked up from germline, CDR1 is LNHDA and CDR2 is SQIVND (reference sequence). With 5 bases clipped from V and 1 base from J, the junction kept 9 bases outside the gene matches. Written as DNA, the CDR3 is TGTGCCAGTAGTGCGACAGGGGGAGTATGGAGCAATCAGCCCCAGCATTTT. Protein product: CASSATGGVWSNQPQHF.

The gene calls are TRBV19 and TRBJ1-5, with a possible D match to TRBD1 (6 bases). From germline, CDR1 is LNHDA and CDR2 SQIVND (reference sequence). This CDR3 comprises 15 residues. V gave up 8 bases and J gave up 3 bases, with 17 bases separating them. This chain's CDR3 is CASADKAGANQPQHF. DNA of the CDR3: TGTGCCAGTGCCGATAAAGCAGGGGCCAATCAGCCCCAGCATTTT.

The chain employs TRBV4-3 and TRBJ1-3; 7 nucleotides line up with TRBD1. The V gene's germline CDR1 is LGHNA and CDR2 YSLEER. J gave up 1 base and V 1 base, and 10 bases lay outside the gene matches. The length of the CDR3 is 18 residues. CDR3 protein: CASSQAMAQGSSGNTIYF. CDR3 in DNA: TGCGCCAGCAGCCAAGCGATGGCACAGGGGTCTTCTGGAAACACCATATATTTT.

In this sample, this clone turned up a few times. This chain uses TRBV28 with TRBJ2-2, with TRBD2 matching over 10 bases. Looked up from germline, CDR1 is MDHEN and CDR2 is SYDVKM. Trimming cost V 8 bases and J 7 bases; bases outside gene matches: 10. The CDR3 is 15 residues long. CDR3 DNA sequence: TGTGCCAGCTATAATAGCGGGGGGATGTACGGGGAGCTGTTTTTT. This translates into CASYNSGGMYGELFF.